The next 15 T cell receptor beta chains were all read from a single sample in a study of Graves' ophthalmopathy and Graves' hyperthyroidism. RNA served as the template for amplifying TCR beta CDR3 regions. Following a first-round RT-PCR that used HTBI primers, a second-round multiplex PCR was carried out. TCRdb reprocessed the multiplex PCR reads via MiXCR and lists one record per CDR3 protein. Here the sample spans around 660,000 distinct CDR3 sequences, about 41% being singletons. Sample: peripheral blood. These receptor sequences come from an adult man with Graves' ophthalmopathy.

To note about this clonotype: At one end, the junction sequence differs from germline, possibly due to a read error. V and J are TRBV7-2 and TRBJ2-7; D is perhaps TRBD1 or TRBD2 (5 bases each). The CDR3 runs 16 residues. Per germline, CDR1 SGHTA and CDR2 FQGNSA. CDR3 sequence (DNA): TGCGCCAGCTCCCCCGGACACCCCGGACTGTCCTACGAGCAGTACTTC. Protein: CASSPGHPGLSYEQYF. The whole variable domain, remainder taken from reference TRBV7-2 and TRBJ2-7, is GAGVSQSPSNKVTEKGKDVELRCDPISGHTALYWYRQSLGQGLEFLIYFQGNSAPDKSGLPSDRFSAERTGGSVSTLTIQRTQQEDSAVYLCASSPGHPGLSYEQYFGPGTRLTVT.

The chain carries TRBV10-3 and TRBJ2-5, with D unclear. The end of the DNA aligns better with TRBJ2-7, so the J call may be wrong. Germline loops: CDR1 ENHRY, CDR2 SYGVKD. This CDR3 is built from 14 residues. Here the CDR3 DNA reads TGTGCCATCAGTTACCTCGACTTCTCCTACGAGCAGTACTTC. This sequence encodes CAISYLDFSYEQYF.

This clonotype appeared once. A read error may explain this, as a much larger clone is one base away. The chain employs TRBV19 and TRBJ2-7, with TRBD1 as a possible D gene (6 bases). The germline gives CDR1 LNHDA, CDR2 SQIVND (reference sequence). There are 12 residues in the CDR3. With 8 bases removed from V and 6 bases from J, the gap between germline ends came to 14 bases. The CDR3 is CASSGQWGEQYF. The CDR3 DNA reads as TGTGCCAGTTCCGGACAGTGGGGCGAGCAGTACTTC.

J is TRBJ2-7 and V is TRBV6-5; possibly TRBD1 for D (7 bases). Per germline, CDR1 MNHEY and CDR2 SVGAGI. The CDR3 runs 15 residues. The V end lost 4 bases, the J end lost 6 bases, and 19 bases lay between the germline ends. CDR3 nucleotides: TGTGCCAGCAGTTCAGGAGGGGGCGGTTTGGGCGAGCAGTACTTC. Protein: CASSSGGGGLGEQYF.

Comment on this clonotype: A much larger clone lies a single base off, so this may be a read error. The chain has TRBV5-1 and TRBJ1-2, with TRBD1 matching 10 bases. Germline-derived CDR1 and CDR2 are SGHRS and YFSETQ. The length of the CDR3 is 15 residues. With 4 bases clipped from V and 4 bases from J, the junction kept 7 bases outside the gene matches. The CDR3 loop is CASSDDRGPPYGYTF. In nucleotides, the CDR3 is TGCGCCAGCAGCGATGACAGGGGGCCACCCTATGGCTACACCTTC.

Ten or more counts support this clonotype. The chain uses TRBV7-8 and TRBJ2-5; TRBD1 might be the D (5 bases). CDR1 is SGHVS and CDR2 is FQNEAQ in the germline V gene. The V end was cut by 1 base, the J end by 2 bases, with 14 bases between. This CDR3 contains 16 residues. In nucleotides, the CDR3 is TGTGCCAGCAGCTTAGAGGACACCAGGAGACAAGAGACCCAGTACTTC. Translation gives CASSLEDTRRQETQYF.

The chain couples TRBV2 to TRBJ2-5; D is possibly TRBD2 (6 bases). This CDR3 is built from 13 residues. Germline V gene lookup returns CDR1 SNHLY and CDR2 FYNNEI. The V end was cut by 7 bases, the J end by 3 bases, with 12 bases between. The CDR3 nucleotides are TGTGCCAGCACGGTAGCGGATAAAGAGACCCAGTACTTC. It translates to CASTVADKETQYF.

The V call is TRBV19, the J call TRBJ1-1; 8 nucleotides align to TRBD1. The V gene end was trimmed by 8 bases and the J gene end by 1 base; junction bases not matched to a gene: 9. Germline values: CDR1 LNHDA, CDR2 SQIVND (reference sequence). CDR3 length: 15 amino acids. CDR3 amino acids: CASRILQGGNTEAFF. The CDR3 coding sequence is TGTGCCAGTCGAATATTACAGGGGGGGAACACTGAAGCTTTCTTT.

This clonotype has a count of ten or more. The chain employs TRBV20-1 and TRBJ2-7, with D possibly matching TRBD1 (6 bases). Trimming left V 6 bases short and J 3 bases short, with 15 bases between. Germline V lookup: CDR1 DFQATT, CDR2 SNEGSKA (reference sequence). The CDR3 sequence is 13 residues long. CDR3 sequence (DNA): TGCAGTGCCTCCCGAGACAGGAGCTACGAGCAGTACTTC. Its protein product is CSASRDRSYEQYF.

This clonotype has more than one count but fewer than ten. The chain carries TRBV2 and TRBJ2-2, with 8 bases fitting TRBD1. The J segment lost 6 bases and the V segment lost 6 bases, leaving 6 bases of the junction unmatched. This CDR3 contains 14 residues. Germline CDR1 and CDR2: SNHLY and FYNNEI. The CDR3 here is CASSPRTGSGELFF. CDR3 bases: TGTGCCAGCAGCCCCAGGACAGGGTCCGGGGAGCTGTTTTTT.

V gene TRBV7-2 combines with J gene TRBJ2-5; 9 nucleotides agree with TRBD1. V lost 4 bases to trimming and J lost 5 bases; unmatched junction nucleotides: 8. The germline V gene encodes CDR1 SGHTA and CDR2 FQGNSA. The CDR3 contains 15 residues. CDR3 sequence (DNA): TGTGCCAGCAGCTCCTTGACAGGGGGTTGGGAGACCCAGTACTTC. It translates to CASSSLTGGWETQYF.

The chain employs TRBV11-1 and TRBJ2-7; 7 bases map to TRBD2. The CDR3 spans 14 residues. V shed 11 bases, J shed 7 bases, and the junction held 17 bases outside the gene matches. Germline V gene sequence: CDR1 SGHAT, CDR2 FQDESV (reference sequence). CDR3 in amino acids: CAWSVRRGGVEQYF. The DNA for the CDR3 is TGTGCCTGGAGTGTAAGGCGTGGGGGGGTTGAGCAGTACTTC.

This clonotype has a count of ten or more. The chain joins TRBV12-3 or TRBV12-4 to TRBJ2-5, with 7 bases identical to TRBD1. J was trimmed by 1 base and V by 6 bases; bases with no gene match: 5. The CDR3 is 14 residues long. The chain's CDR3 is CASRNRDSQETQYF. CDR3 nucleotide sequence: TGTGCCAGCAGAAATCGGGACAGCCAAGAGACCCAGTACTTC.

Concerning this clonotype itself: A much larger clone differs from this one at a single base, so this may be a read error. The V gene is TRBV7-3, the J gene TRBJ1-6, with D possibly being TRBD1 (5 bases). From germline, CDR1 is SGHTA and CDR2 FQGTGA. V was cut by 5 bases and J by 7 bases, with 15 bases left in between. CDR3 length: 15 amino acids. The chain's CDR3 is CASSPRGYGNSPLHF. The CDR3 DNA reads TGTGCCAGCAGCCCCCGGGGGTACGGGAATTCACCCCTCCACTTT.

The rearrangement joins TRBV10-3 to TRBJ2-5, with D hard to call. Per the germline V gene, CDR1 is ENHRY and CDR2 is SYGVKD. The CDR3 covers 14 residues. Trimming cost V 8 bases and J 1 base, with 14 bases left between them. CDR3 bases: TGTGCCATCGTCTTGTTGGGTAGCCAAGAGACCCAGTACTTC. The encoded protein is CAIVLLGSQETQYF.